The 5 T cell receptor beta chains below were found in one sample sequenced in a study of spatial heterogeneity in lung cancer. TCRdb fed the 5' RACE reads into MiXCR, producing one record per CDR3 protein. The sample consists of around 19,000 distinct CDR3 sequences, about 22% of them appearing once. Time point defined: sample taken at primary tumor resection. Unsorted whole RNA of tumor, nontumor lung or frozen PBMC was sequenced. Sequenced here: PBMCs, sampled at surgery. The receptors come from a female donor with early-stage non-small cell lung cancer.

This clonotype was recorded many times. In nucleotides, the CDR3 is TGCGCCAGCAGCCAAGGGAGGGCCGGGAGGGCGGATACGCAGTATTTT. Translation gives CASSQGRAGRADTQYF. The gene calls are TRBV4-3 and TRBJ2-3, with 8 nucleotides matching TRBD2. This CDR3 region has 16 residues. From germline, CDR1 is LGHNA and CDR2 YSLEER. V lost 1 base, J lost 6 bases, and 9 bases stayed unmatched.

The rearrangement joins TRBV19 to TRBJ1-1; D might be TRBD1 (5 bases). Germline lookup yields CDR1 LNHDA and CDR2 SQIVND (reference sequence). CDR3 size: 13 residues. Trimming removed 5 bases from V and 3 bases from J, with 10 bases in between. The CDR3: CASSPQTDTEAFF. CDR3 coding DNA: TGTGCCAGTAGTCCCCAGACAGACACTGAAGCTTTCTTT.

This rearrangement joins TRBV9 to TRBJ2-2; no reliable D call. The germline gives CDR1 SGDLS, CDR2 YYNGEE. This CDR3 is built from 13 residues. Deletions cut 0 bases from V and 5 bases from J, with 5 bases between. CDR3 region: CASSVGGTGELFF. The CDR3 region has the DNA TGTGCCAGCAGCGTAGGTGGAACCGGGGAGCTGTTTTTT.

Sample share makes this clonotype medium-sized. This chain joins TRBV28 and TRBJ2-2, with TRBD1 matching 8 bases. The CDR3 is 13 amino acids. Germline V gene lookup returns CDR1 MDHEN and CDR2 SYDVKM. After removal of 5 bases from V and 7 bases from J, the junction contained 3 bases not matched to a gene. The DNA of the CDR3 is TGTGCCAGCAGTCACAGGGGGATCGGGGAGCTGTTTTTT. It translates to CASSHRGIGELFF.

This clonotype turned up a few times. The gene calls are TRBV28 and TRBJ2-7; D ambiguous. The V gene lost 2 bases and the J gene lost 2 bases, with 7 bases spanning the gap. The germline gives CDR1 MDHEN, CDR2 SYDVKM. The CDR3 length is 13 residues. DNA of the CDR3: TGTGCCAGCAGTTTAGGCAGTGCCTACGAGCAGTACTTC. Amino acid sequence: CASSLGSAYEQYF.